This entry lists 14 T cell receptor beta chains sequenced from one sample in a study of CD8+ T cells in alopecia areata. cDNA serving as the sequencing template came from extracted, reverse transcribed RNA. Repertoires were generated with immunoSEQ multiplex PCR, while TCRdb's copy carries only in-frame clones and drops some. The sample shows some 150,000 clones, 62% of them seen only once. Sequenced input: CD8+ T cells sorted from blood. These receptors all stem from a human donor in good health.

The CDR3 reads CASSSGTGNSYEQYF. CDR3 sequence (DNA): TGCGCCAGCAGCTCCGGGACAGGGAACTCCTACGAGCAGTACTTC. This chain connects TRBV5-1 to TRBJ2-7; TRBD1 agrees at 9 bases. The trim removed 3 bases at V and 0 bases at J, leaving 4 bases unmatched. Germline CDR1 reads SGHRS; CDR2 reads YFSETQ. The CDR3 runs to 15 residues.

CDR3 sequence reads: CAWSHPGGGELFF. The CDR3 coding sequence is TGTGCCTGGAGTCACCCCGGGGGCGGGGAGCTGTTTTTT. The V gene is TRBV30, the J gene TRBJ2-2; possible D gene TRBD2, 6 bases. This CDR3 contains 13 residues. Trimming pared 2 bases from V and 7 bases from J, leaving 11 bases between. Germline CDR1 GTSNPN, CDR2 SVGIG (reference sequence).

This clone was found once. The chain combines TRBV4-1 with TRBJ2-7, with no clear D. The CDR3 length is 15 residues. Germline V gene lookup returns CDR1 MGHRA and CDR2 YSYEKL. V lost 4 bases and J lost 11, with 24 bases in between. CDR3 sequence (DNA): TGCGCCAGCAGCCCGACCATGAGGAGTTGGGGATATGAGTACTTC. Translated: CASSPTMRSWGYEYF.

This clone appeared a few times. The sample has other DNA sequences that encode this CDR3 too. This chain uses TRBV29-1 with TRBJ2-7; no reliable D call. Germline assignment: CDR1 SQVTM and CDR2 ANQGSEA. CDR3 length equals 11 residues. Trimming took off 1 base at V and 3 bases at J, with 4 bases between the two ends. CDR3 in DNA: TGCAGCGTTGAAGCATACTACGAGCAGTACTTC. It is translated as CSVEAYYEQYF.

This clone was seen a handful of times. The chain couples TRBV29-1 to TRBJ2-1; D gene ambiguous. The germline V gene has CDR1 SQVTM and CDR2 ANQGSEA. The germline V and J ends were trimmed by 4 bases and 0 bases, with 7 bases remaining between them. The CDR3 sequence is 13 residues long. The CDR3 nucleotides are TGCAGCGTTGGTGCGGTCTCCTACAATGAGCAGTTCTTC. Protein: CSVGAVSYNEQFF.

This clone was seen only a few times. V and J are TRBV6-5 and TRBJ2-2; no firm D call. This CDR3 is 12 amino acids long. Germline CDR1 reads MNHEY; CDR2 reads SVGAGI. Trimming took off 7 bases at V and 6 bases at J, with 9 bases between the two ends. CDR3 DNA sequence: TGTGCCAGCATTGGAGTCGCCGGGGAGCTGTTTTTT. Its translation is CASIGVAGELFF.

A single count supports this clone. This chain uses TRBV4-1 with TRBJ2-4; D is uncertain. CDR1 and CDR2 from the germline V gene are MGHRA and YSYEKL. The CDR3 is 14 residues long. V shed 0 bases and J shed 8 bases, with 11 bases lying between them. The CDR3 protein is CASSQEPPWDIQYF. Written as DNA, the CDR3 is TGCGCCAGCAGCCAAGAACCCCCTTGGGACATTCAGTACTTC.

This clone showed up just a few times. V and J are TRBV2 and TRBJ2-1; 9 nucleotides line up with TRBD2. The length of the CDR3 is 18 residues. After removal of 3 bases from V and 2 bases from J, the junction contained 11 bases not matched to a gene. Germline V lookup: CDR1 SNHLY, CDR2 FYNNEI. DNA of the CDR3: TGTGCCAGCAGTGATCCGACTAGCGGCCCGTCCCCCTACAATGAGCAGTTCTTC. Translating it yields CASSDPTSGPSPYNEQFF.

This clone was picked up a small number of times. The chain carries TRBV19 and TRBJ2-2; perhaps TRBD2 as D (5 bases). CDR1 LNHDA and CDR2 SQIVND come from the germline V gene (reference sequence). With 5 bases removed from V and 6 bases from J, the gap between germline ends came to 10 bases. The CDR3 covers 13 residues. CDR3 loop: CASSSGGPGELFF. In DNA form, the CDR3 reads TGTGCCAGTAGTTCTGGCGGGCCCGGGGAGCTGTTTTTT.

The V and J genes are TRBV19 and TRBJ1-1, with D possibly TRBD1 on 5 matching bases. The V end lost 2 bases, the J end lost 1 base, and 14 bases lay between the germline ends. The CDR3 is 16 residues long. CDR1 and CDR2 from the germline V gene are LNHDA and SQIVND (reference sequence). The CDR3 DNA reads TGTGCCAGTAGTATAACGGGACCTGCGGGGAACACTGAAGCTTTCTTT. The encoded protein is CASSITGPAGNTEAFF.

The chain couples TRBV11-2 to TRBJ1-1, with a weak D call TRBD1 (6 bases). Germline CDR1 and CDR2: SGHAT and FQNNGV. There are 12 residues in the CDR3. Trimming stripped 6 bases from V and 5 bases from J, with 10 bases between. This CDR3 reads CASSQGWTEAFF. CDR3 DNA sequence: TGTGCCAGCAGTCAGGGGTGGACTGAAGCTTTCTTT.

V is TRBV4-1 and J is TRBJ2-7; 14 bases map to TRBD2. The CDR3 consists of 15 residues. The V gene end was trimmed by 4 bases and the J gene end by 4 bases; junction bases not matched to a gene: 3. Germline V gene sequence: CDR1 MGHRA, CDR2 YSYEKL. The CDR3 region is CASSPRTSGRYEQYF. CDR3 coding DNA: TGCGCCAGCAGCCCACGGACTAGCGGGAGGTACGAGCAGTACTTC.

V is TRBV29-1 and J is TRBJ2-7, with D perhaps matching TRBD1 (5 bases). The germline V gene has CDR1 SQVTM and CDR2 ANQGSEA. V shed 0 bases and J shed 3 bases, with 15 bases lying between them. The length of the CDR3 is 15 residues. CDR3 sequence: CSVEDMGQVGYEQYF. The DNA of the CDR3 is TGCAGCGTTGAAGACATGGGGCAGGTAGGCTACGAGCAGTACTTC.

This clone has only a few counts. This chain connects TRBV6-5 to TRBJ2-5; 7 nucleotides align to TRBD2. V lost 7 bases, J lost 2 bases, and 10 bases stayed unmatched. CDR1 is MNHEY, CDR2 SVGAGI, per germline. The CDR3 is 15 amino acids. CDR3 DNA: TGTGCCAGCAATCATGAACGGGACTATCAAGAGACCCAGTACTTC. Residues: CASNHERDYQETQYF.